The T cell receptor beta chain under discussion was sequenced for a study of blood T cell repertoires in COVID-19. Only in-frame clones appear in the TCRdb table, and some are missing; sequencing was by immunoSEQ multiplex PCR. The sample records over 200,000 clones, approximately 84% being singletons. The CDR3 is 13 residues long. CDR1 and CDR2 from the germline V gene are KGHDR and SFDVKD. V lost 4 bases and J 11 bases, leaving 16 bases between the germline ends. The TCR was taken from a man in his forties who had recovered from COVID-19. Sequencing was carried out using PBMCs or T cells enriched from blood (not recorded which). The chain uses TRBV24-1 and TRBJ1-1, with D unclear. Here the CDR3 reads CATSEPGGLGAFF. The DNA of the CDR3 is TGTGCCACCAGTGAGCCAGGAGGACTGGGCGCTTTCTTT.